This TCR beta chain was documented in a study of T cell repertoires in cytomegalovirus infection (dated by TCRdb to the late 2010s). Notes on the research overall: The peptide stimulations were aimed at well-studied HLA-B-restricted epitopes as well as recently identified HLA-C-restricted CMV epitopes, whose presentation resists viral immunomodulation. Donor HLA type was relevant to the analysis, because carriage of CMV infection together with the matching HLA type was indicated by public TCR beta signatures. The study at large found these results: The ex vivo response was dominated by HLA-C-restricted CMV-specific TCR beta clonotypes, which also provided the single most frequent clonotype in two of eight donors. In both this cohort and an independent cohort of a few hundred donors, the cumulative frequency of public TCR beta family members distinguished carriers of CMV infection plus the relevant HLA type.

For this chain, trimming is 5 bases at the V end and 5 bases at the J end, and the number of junction bases without a gene match is 4. The CDR3 runs 14 residues from the cysteine to the phenylalanine. Left in the record is the CDR3 DNA by itself, 42 bases read in frame from the first base. The germline V gene supplies CDR1 SGHTA and CDR2 FQGNSA. The sample's treatment or condition, from its label and the paper: in vitro stimulation with specific CMV peptide epitopes to enrich CMV-specific T cells. There are a few counts of this clonotype. There is no known antigen for this receptor. Nothing much larger sits one base from this clone, and base qualities are not available. TCRdb records Illumina HiSeq 1500 as the sequencer. TCRdb took the public reads, trimmed them with fastp at Q25, ran MiXCR for clone calling and kept in-frame beta chains. Here each entry gathers all rows of one CDR3 protein and keeps the most common genes and DNA. The sample table shows hundreds of thousands of distinct CDR3 sequences, and around 31% are seen once. The ten largest clones capture 18% of the sample.

The sequence was obtained from a human donor in good health (CMV status not recorded). Some clones in this sample may be carry-over from other donors' samples. The chain links TRBV7-2 with TRBJ2-3; 10 bases in between match TRBD2. The specimen comprised cultured PBMCs, sampled from culture after CMV antigen stimulation. The nucleotide sequence is TGTGCCAGCAGCCCTGTAGCGGGAGGAGATACGCAGTATTTT. It is translated as CASSPVAGGDTQYF.